The text below deals with one TCR beta chain. As yet, its antigen is unknown. This sample is drawn from a study of shared clonotypes between healthy human individuals. Study background: Per donor, three plates held CD4 naive cells, three held CD4 memory, two held CD8 naive and one held CD8 memory.

Profiling relied on immunoSEQ multiplex PCR, and the TCRdb table lists in-frame clones only, not all of them. The sample has some 2 million clones, about 95% seen once. The naive CD8 fraction comprised CD45RO-negative cells positively selected for CCR7 and excluded terminally differentiated effector memory CD45RA+ cells. Study-wide points: Around 4.9% of naive CD4 clonotypes were shared across a few donors.

The sample comprised naive CD8+ T cells sorted from blood. The clonotype was recovered from a man younger than 35 in good health.

CDR3 loop: CASSQGSGIMYNEQFF. DNA of the CDR3: TGCGCCAGCAGCCAAGGTAGCGGGATAATGTACAATGAGCAGTTCTTC. V and J are TRBV4-1 and TRBJ2-1; 8 positions match TRBD2. CDR3 size: 16 residues. With 1 base clipped from V and 4 bases from J, the junction kept 6 bases outside the gene matches. Germline V gene sequence: CDR1 MGHRA, CDR2 YSYEKL.